This TCR beta chain originates from a study of blood T cell repertoires in COVID-19. Using immunoSEQ multiplex PCR, the repertoire was profiled, and TCRdb retains in-frame clones only, with some absent. The sample lists some 190,000 clones; approximately 85% were seen once. Trimming left V 4 bases short and J 2 bases short, with 15 bases between. Looked up from germline, CDR1 is SGHRS and CDR2 is YFSETQ. This CDR3 spans 16 amino acids. The sequence was collected from a woman in her sixties or seventies with active or convalescent COVID-19. Sequencing used peripheral blood. The J gene is TRBJ2-2, the V gene TRBV5-1; D call uncertain. This CDR3 reads CASSPLGSANTGELFF. The CDR3 DNA reads as TGCGCCAGCAGCCCACTTGGTTCCGCCAACACCGGGGAGCTGTTTTTT. The full variable domain, in which reference TRBV5-1 and TRBJ2-2 provide the parts outside the CDR3, is KAGVTQTPRYLIKTRGQQVTLSCSPISGHRSVSWYQQTPGQGLQFLFEYFSETQRNKGNFPGRFSGRQFSNSRSEMNVSTLELGDSALYLCASSPLGSANTGELFFGEGSRLTVL.